This T cell receptor beta chain was observed in a study of molecular identifiers for immune sequencing clone quantification. About the study: Four of five RNA aliquots from approximately 22,000 or 94,000 naive CD8 T cells were sequenced.

Germline V gives CDR1 SGHVS, CDR2 FNYEAQ. This CDR3 is 12 amino acids long. Turning to this clonotype: A junction end diverges from the germline sequence, so it may reflect a read error.

TCRdb recomputed calls from the PCR reads with MiXCR, one row per CDR3 protein. The sample contains just under 650,000 distinct CDR3 sequences, nearly 20% of which appear only once. The genes are TRBV7-6 and TRBJ2-2, with D perhaps matching TRBD1 or TRBD2 (5 bases each). This TCR derives from a human donor in good health. Some libraries in this study had Jurkat cell RNA spiked in. The sequenced sample consisted of naive CD8+ T cells from blood, with Jurkat cell RNA spiked in. Specified subset: FACS-sorted CD8+CD4-CCR7+CD45RA+ naive T cells. The chain's CDR3 is CASSLGPGELVF. In DNA, the CDR3 is TGTGCCAGCAGCTTGGGGCCCGGGGAGCTGGTTTTT.